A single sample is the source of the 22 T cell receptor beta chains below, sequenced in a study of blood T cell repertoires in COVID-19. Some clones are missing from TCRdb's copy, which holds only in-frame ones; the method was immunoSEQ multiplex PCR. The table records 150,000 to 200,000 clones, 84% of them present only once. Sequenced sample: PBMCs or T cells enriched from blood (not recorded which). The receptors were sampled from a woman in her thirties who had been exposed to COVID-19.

The CDR3 loop is CASSPRTSGPGELFF. As DNA, the CDR3 is TGTGCCAGCTCACCACGCACTAGCGGGCCCGGGGAGCTGTTTTTT. V is TRBV18 and J is TRBJ2-2, with TRBD2 identical over 9 bases. The germline V gene has CDR1 KGHSH and CDR2 LQKENI. V dropped 1 base and J dropped 6; count of bases not matched to a gene: 3. This CDR3 region has 15 residues.

The CDR3 sequence: CASRRYSNQPQHF. CDR3 coding DNA: TGTGCCAGCAGACGGTATAGCAATCAGCCCCAGCATTTT. The genes are TRBV2 and TRBJ1-5; D is ambiguous. This CDR3 is built from 13 residues. Germline CDR1 is SNHLY and CDR2 is FYNNEI. With 6 bases removed from V and 0 bases from J, the gap between germline ends came to 6 bases.

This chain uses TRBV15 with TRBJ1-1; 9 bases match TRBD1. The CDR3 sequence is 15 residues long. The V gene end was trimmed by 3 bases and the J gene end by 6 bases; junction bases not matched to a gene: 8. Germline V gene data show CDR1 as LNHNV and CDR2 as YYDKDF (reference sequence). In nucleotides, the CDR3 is TGTGCCACCAGCAGGGTAACAGGGGGCCTGGCTGAAGCTTTCTTT. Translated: CATSRVTGGLAEAFF.

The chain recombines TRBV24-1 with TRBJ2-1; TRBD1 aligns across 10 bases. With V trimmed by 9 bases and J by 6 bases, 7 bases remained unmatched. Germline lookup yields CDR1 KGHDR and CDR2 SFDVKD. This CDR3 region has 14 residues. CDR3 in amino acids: CATAPGQGPNEQFF. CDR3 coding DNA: TGTGCCACCGCCCCGGGACAGGGGCCCAATGAGCAGTTCTTC.

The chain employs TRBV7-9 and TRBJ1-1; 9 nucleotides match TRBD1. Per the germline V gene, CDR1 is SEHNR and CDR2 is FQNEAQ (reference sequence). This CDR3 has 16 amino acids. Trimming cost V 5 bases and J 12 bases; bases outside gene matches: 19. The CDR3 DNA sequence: TGTGCCAGCAGCCGACCGGGACAGGGAGGTATCGTAAGAACTTTCTTT. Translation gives CASSRPGQGGIVRTFF.

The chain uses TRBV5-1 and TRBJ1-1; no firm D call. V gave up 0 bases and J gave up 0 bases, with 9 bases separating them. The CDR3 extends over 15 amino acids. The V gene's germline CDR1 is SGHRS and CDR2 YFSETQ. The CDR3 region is CASSLEVTLNTEAFF. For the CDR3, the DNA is TGCGCCAGCAGCTTGGAGGTGACACTGAACACTGAAGCTTTCTTT.

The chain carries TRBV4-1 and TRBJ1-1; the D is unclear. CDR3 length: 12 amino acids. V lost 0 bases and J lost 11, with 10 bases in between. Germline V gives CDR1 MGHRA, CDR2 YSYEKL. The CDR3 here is CASSQDRAGAFF. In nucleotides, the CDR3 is TGCGCCAGCAGCCAAGATCGGGCGGGGGCTTTCTTT.

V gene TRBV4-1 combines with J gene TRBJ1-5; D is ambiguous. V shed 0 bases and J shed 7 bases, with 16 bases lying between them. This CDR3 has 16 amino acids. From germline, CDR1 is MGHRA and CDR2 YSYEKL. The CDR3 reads CASSQDWDAGKQPQHF. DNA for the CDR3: TGCGCCAGCAGCCAAGATTGGGATGCGGGGAAACAGCCCCAGCATTTT.

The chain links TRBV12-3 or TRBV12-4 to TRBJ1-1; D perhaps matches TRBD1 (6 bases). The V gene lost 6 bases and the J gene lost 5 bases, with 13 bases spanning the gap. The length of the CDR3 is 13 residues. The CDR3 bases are TGTGCCAGCAGACTGGACAGAGGGACTGAAGCTTTCTTT. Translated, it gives CASRLDRGTEAFF.

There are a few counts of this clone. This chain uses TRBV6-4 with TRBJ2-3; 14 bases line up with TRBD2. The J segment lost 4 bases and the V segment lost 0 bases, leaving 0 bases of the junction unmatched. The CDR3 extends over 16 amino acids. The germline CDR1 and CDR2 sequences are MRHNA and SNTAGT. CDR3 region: CASSDSTSGGADTQYF. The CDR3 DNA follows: TGTGCCAGCAGTGACTCGACTAGCGGGGGGGCAGATACGCAGTATTTT.

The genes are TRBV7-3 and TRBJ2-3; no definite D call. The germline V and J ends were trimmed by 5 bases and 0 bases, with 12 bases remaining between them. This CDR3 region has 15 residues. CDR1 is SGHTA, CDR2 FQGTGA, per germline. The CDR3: CASSPDIGSTDTQYF. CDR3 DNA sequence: TGTGCCAGCAGCCCAGACATAGGAAGCACAGATACGCAGTATTTT.

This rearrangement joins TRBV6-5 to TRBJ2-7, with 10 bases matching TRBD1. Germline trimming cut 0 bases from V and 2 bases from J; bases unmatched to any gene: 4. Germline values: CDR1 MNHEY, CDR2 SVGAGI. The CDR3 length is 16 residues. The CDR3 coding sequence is TGTGCCAGCAGTTACTCAAGGGACAGGGGAACCTACGAGCAGTACTTC. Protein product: CASSYSRDRGTYEQYF.

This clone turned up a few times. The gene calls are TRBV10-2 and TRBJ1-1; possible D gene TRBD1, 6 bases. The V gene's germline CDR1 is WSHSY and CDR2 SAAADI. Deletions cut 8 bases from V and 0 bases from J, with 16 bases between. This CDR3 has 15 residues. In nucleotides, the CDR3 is TGCGCCAGCGGGGGGGCCACCTTTATGAACACTGAAGCTTTCTTT. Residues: CASGGATFMNTEAFF.

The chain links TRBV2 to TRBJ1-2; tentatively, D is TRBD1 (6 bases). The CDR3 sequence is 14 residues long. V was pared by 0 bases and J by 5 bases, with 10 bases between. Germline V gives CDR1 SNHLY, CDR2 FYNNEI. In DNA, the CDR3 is TGTGCCAGCAGTGAAGCCCTACAGGGTTATGGCTACACCTTC. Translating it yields CASSEALQGYGYTF.

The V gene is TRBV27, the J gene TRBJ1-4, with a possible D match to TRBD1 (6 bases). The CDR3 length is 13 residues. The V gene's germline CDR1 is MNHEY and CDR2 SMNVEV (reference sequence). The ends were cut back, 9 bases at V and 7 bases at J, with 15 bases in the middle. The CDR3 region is CASSQQGSEKLFF. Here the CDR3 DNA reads TGTGCCAGTAGTCAACAGGGTTCTGAAAAACTGTTTTTT.

The CDR3 DNA reads as TGCGCCAGCAGTCCCGGACAGGGCGTCAATCAGCCCCAGCATTTT. It yields the protein CASSPGQGVNQPQHF. The chain has TRBV10-2 and TRBJ1-5; 8 positions match TRBD1. The CDR3 spans 15 residues. Trimming cost V 5 bases and J 3 bases; bases outside gene matches: 6. Germline loops: CDR1 WSHSY, CDR2 SAAADI.

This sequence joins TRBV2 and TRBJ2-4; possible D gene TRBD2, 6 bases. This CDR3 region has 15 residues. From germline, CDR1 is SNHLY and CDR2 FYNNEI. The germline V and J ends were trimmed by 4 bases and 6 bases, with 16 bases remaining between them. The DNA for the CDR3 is TGTGCCAGCAGTGGGCAGGGAGGTGAGGGAAACATTCAGTACTTC. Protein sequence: CASSGQGGEGNIQYF.

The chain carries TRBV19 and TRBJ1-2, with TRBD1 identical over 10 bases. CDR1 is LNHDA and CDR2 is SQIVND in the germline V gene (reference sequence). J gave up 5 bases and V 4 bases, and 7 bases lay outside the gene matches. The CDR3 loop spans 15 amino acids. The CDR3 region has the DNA TGTGCCAGTAGTAAGGACAGGGGGAATCCTTATGGCTACACCTTC. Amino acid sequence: CASSKDRGNPYGYTF.

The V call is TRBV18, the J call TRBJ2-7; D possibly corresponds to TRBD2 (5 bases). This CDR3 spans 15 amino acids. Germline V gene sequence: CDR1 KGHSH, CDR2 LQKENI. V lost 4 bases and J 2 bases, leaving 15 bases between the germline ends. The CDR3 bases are TGTGCCAGCTCACAAGGTCGGGGTCCCACCTACGAGCAGTACTTC. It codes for CASSQGRGPTYEQYF.

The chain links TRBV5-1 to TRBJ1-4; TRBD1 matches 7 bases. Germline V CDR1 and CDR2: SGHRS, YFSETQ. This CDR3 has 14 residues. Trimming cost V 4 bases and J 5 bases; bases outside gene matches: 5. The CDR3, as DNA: TGCGCCAGCAGCCAGGGACAGCTAAATGAAAAACTGTTTTTT. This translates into CASSQGQLNEKLFF.

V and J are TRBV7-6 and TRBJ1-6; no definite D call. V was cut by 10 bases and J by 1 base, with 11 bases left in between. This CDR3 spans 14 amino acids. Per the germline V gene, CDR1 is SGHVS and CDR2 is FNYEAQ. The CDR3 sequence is CAIPEGSYNSPLHF. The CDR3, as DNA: TGTGCCATCCCAGAGGGTTCCTATAATTCACCCCTCCACTTT.

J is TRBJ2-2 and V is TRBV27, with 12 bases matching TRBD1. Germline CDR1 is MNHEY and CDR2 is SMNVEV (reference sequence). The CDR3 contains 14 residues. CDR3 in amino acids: CGTGTGGVGGELFF. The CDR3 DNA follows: TGTGGAACCGGGACAGGGGGCGTCGGCGGGGAGCTGTTTTTT.